Presented here are 23 T cell receptor beta chains from one specimen sequenced in a study of PD-1 blockade in classical Hodgkin lymphoma (dated by TCRdb to the early 2020s). Receptor amplification or capture employed the immunoSEQ multiplex PCR assay. Here the immuneACCESS table is served through TCRdb, limited to in-frame sequences with V and J called. Missing clones are a known gap in these copies; in checked studies unresolved V genes cover under half, and the rest lacks a known reason. Across this sample there are about 64,000 clones, with approximately 94% seen only once. Roughly 8% of the sample belongs to the ten largest clones. The sample's time point label is to be understood as: cycle 4 day 1 (C4D1), after 5 to 7 weeks of nivolumab. Every trial patient had relapsed after autologous stem cell transplantation, and cohorts A, B and C differed in prior brentuximab vedotin exposure. The material sequenced was peripheral blood mononuclear cells (PBMCs), taken before the fourth cycle of nivolumab. These receptor sequences come from a human donor with classical Hodgkin lymphoma.

The chain joins TRBV5-1 to TRBJ2-3; tentative D call: TRBD1 (6 bases). Trimming shortened V by 6 bases and J by 0 bases, and 8 bases separated the two germline ends. Germline values: CDR1 SGHRS, CDR2 YFSETQ. This CDR3 has 13 amino acids. DNA for the CDR3: TGCGCCAGCAAGGACAGCAGCACAGATACGCAGTATTTT. Translating it yields CASKDSSTDTQYF.

V gene TRBV27 combines with J gene TRBJ2-3, with TRBD1 as a possible D gene (5 bases). This CDR3 spans 13 amino acids. Germline assignment: CDR1 MNHEY and CDR2 SMNVEV (reference sequence). V was shortened by 3 bases and J by 11 bases, with 15 bases between the two germline ends. The CDR3 loop reads CASSFGPTALQYF. Written as DNA, the CDR3 is TGTGCCAGCAGTTTTGGACCGACAGCACTGCAGTATTTT.

CDR3 DNA: TGTGCCAGCAGTTCGCAACTGGGGGTAGTCTATGGCTACACCTTC. It translates to CASSSQLGVVYGYTF. V is TRBV28 and J is TRBJ1-2; D perhaps matches TRBD1 (5 bases). The V end was cut by 4 bases, the J end by 4 bases, with 16 bases between. The CDR3 runs to 15 residues. Germline V gives CDR1 MDHEN, CDR2 SYDVKM.

The chain uses TRBV2 and TRBJ1-4, with 9 bases fitting TRBD1. The ends lost 8 bases at V and 8 bases at J; junction bases unmatched: 9. Looked up from germline, CDR1 is SNHLY and CDR2 is FYNNEI. This CDR3 comprises 14 residues. The CDR3 nucleotides are TGTGCCAGCTCCATGGGACAGGGAAGGGAAAAACTGTTTTTT. The encoded protein is CASSMGQGREKLFF.

As for this clone: It is likely a read error, because the conserved phenylalanine at the end of the CDR3 is missing. It is unclear where the CDR3 begins or ends on the DNA, so no DNA is shown, and the CDR3 is as TCRdb lists it. The chain couples TRBV7-7 to TRBJ2-7; the D call of TRBD2 is as the table states it, not checked on the DNA. Germline-derived CDR1 and CDR2 are SSHAT and FNYEAQ (reference sequence). The CDR3 is 9 amino acids in total, end residues counted. This CDR3 reads CASRAGGRL.

This clone came up a few times. The V call is TRBV11-1, the J call TRBJ2-1, with D possibly being TRBD1 or TRBD2 (7 bases each). The V end was cut by 4 bases, the J end by 9 bases, with 22 bases between. This CDR3 contains 16 residues. Germline CDR1 and CDR2: SGHAT and FQDESV (reference sequence). The CDR3: CASSSLGGGNIGEQFF. The DNA for the CDR3 is TGTGCCAGCAGCTCCTTGGGAGGGGGCAATATTGGTGAGCAGTTCTTC.

The chain combines TRBV5-6 with TRBJ1-1, with TRBD1 identical over 7 bases. V was pared by 2 bases and J by 8 bases, with 6 bases of the junction left unmatched. Per the germline V gene, CDR1 is SGHDT and CDR2 is YYEEEE. This CDR3 is built from 13 residues. The CDR3 DNA is TGTGCCAGCAGCTTACAGGGGCTGTCCGAAGCTTTCTTT. Translation: CASSLQGLSEAFF.

This chain uses TRBV6-5 with TRBJ2-2; the D gene is possibly TRBD2 (6 bases). Trimming took off 6 bases at V and 1 base at J, with 6 bases between the two ends. This CDR3 region has 13 residues. Germline V gives CDR1 MNHEY, CDR2 SVGAGI. CDR3 in amino acids: CASRGGNTGELFF. In DNA form, the CDR3 reads TGTGCCAGCAGGGGGGGGAACACCGGGGAGCTGTTTTTT.

The chain joins TRBV6-1 to TRBJ2-1; 9 bases map to TRBD2. The V and J ends lost 5 bases and 2 bases, in that order; junction bases with no gene match: 4. The CDR3 length is 15 residues. The germline gives CDR1 MNHNS, CDR2 SASEGT. The CDR3 loop is CASSNRLAAYNEQFF. CDR3 coding DNA: TGTGCCAGCAGTAACCGACTAGCGGCCTACAATGAGCAGTTCTTC.

V gene TRBV2 combines with J gene TRBJ1-5; D perhaps matches TRBD1 (5 bases). CDR1 SNHLY and CDR2 FYNNEI come from the germline V gene. V lost 6 bases to trimming and J lost 3 bases, with 9 bases between them. The CDR3 sequence is 13 residues long. The CDR3 coding sequence is TGTGCCAGCAGGCAGGGACTCAATCAGCCCCAGCATTTT. Its translation: CASRQGLNQPQHF. Full variable domain (remainder filled in from reference TRBV2 and TRBJ1-5): EPEVTQTPSHQVTQMGQEVILRCVPISNHLYFYWYRQILGQKVEFLVSFYNNEISEKSEIFDDQFSVERPDGSNFTLKIRSTKLEDSAMYFCASRQGLNQPQHFGDGTRLSIL.

This clone showed up just once. The chain links TRBV7-6 to TRBJ2-5; 7 nucleotides agree with TRBD1. Germline V CDR1 and CDR2: SGHVS, FNYEAQ. The trim removed 4 bases at V and 4 bases at J, leaving 3 bases unmatched. This CDR3 spans 13 amino acids. CDR3: CASSWTGGETQYF. The CDR3 nucleotides are TGTGCCAGCAGCTGGACAGGCGGAGAGACCCAGTACTTC.

This sequence joins TRBV6-1 and TRBJ2-1, with 7 bases matching TRBD2. Germline V gives CDR1 MNHNS, CDR2 SASEGT. V shed 6 bases and J 3 bases; nucleotides not matched to a gene: 8. CDR3 size: 15 residues. As DNA, the CDR3 is TGTGCCAGCAGCACCGGGACTAACTACTACAATGAGCAGTTCTTC. Its protein product is CASSTGTNYYNEQFF.

This chain joins TRBV18 and TRBJ1-4; 7 bases match TRBD1. CDR3 length: 15 residues. Trimming at V came to 3 bases and at J to 1 base, leaving 2 bases not matched to a gene. Germline loops: CDR1 KGHSH, CDR2 LQKENI. CDR3 region: CASSPRGITNEKLFF. CDR3 in DNA: TGTGCCAGCTCACCCAGGGGGATAACTAATGAAAAACTGTTTTTT. Full variable domain (rest looked up from reference TRBV18 and TRBJ1-4): NAGVMQNPRHLVRRRGQEARLRCSPMKGHSHVYWYRQLPEEGLKFMVYLQKENIIDESGMPKERFSAEFPKEGPSILRIQQVVRGDSAAYFCASSPRGITNEKLFFGSGTQLSVL.

The rearrangement uses TRBV5-8 and TRBJ2-3; TRBD1 is a possible D gene (6 bases). CDR3 length equals 15 residues. The germline CDR1 and CDR2 sequences are SGHTS and YDEGEE. Trimming stripped 4 bases from V and 1 base from J, with 13 bases between. The CDR3 is CASSPRRQGTDTQYF. CDR3 sequence (DNA): TGTGCCAGCAGCCCTAGGAGACAGGGCACAGATACGCAGTATTTT.

This clone was seen a handful of times. The V and J genes are TRBV7-9 and TRBJ1-3; a possible D gene is TRBD1 (6 bases). Germline loops: CDR1 SEHNR, CDR2 FQNEAQ (reference sequence). Deletions cut 5 bases from V and 1 base from J, with 9 bases between. The CDR3 totals 14 residues. The CDR3 DNA is TGTGCCAGCAGCGAACAGGGTTCTGGAAACACCATATATTTT. It encodes CASSEQGSGNTIYF.

The chain uses TRBV6-6 and TRBJ1-1; 10 bases map to TRBD1. Germline lookup yields CDR1 MNHNY and CDR2 SVGAGI (reference sequence). V lost 2 bases, J lost 11 bases, and 8 bases stayed unmatched. The CDR3 loop spans 14 amino acids. In DNA form, the CDR3 reads TGTGCCAGCAGTTACCCGACAGGGGGCAATGGTGCTTTCTTT. Translated: CASSYPTGGNGAFF.

Concerning this clone itself: A read error may produce the germline difference seen at one junction end. The gene calls are TRBV7-7 and TRBJ2-7, with 7 positions matching TRBD2. The CDR3 totals 14 residues. Germline-derived CDR1 and CDR2 are SSHAT and FNYEAQ (reference sequence). The CDR3, as DNA: TGTGCTAGCAGCTTAGCGGGCGGACTCTACGAGCAGTACTTC. Translating it yields CASSLAGGLYEQYF.

The rearrangement joins TRBV4-1 to TRBJ2-7; D could derive from TRBD1 or TRBD2 (5 bases each). Germline loops: CDR1 MGHRA, CDR2 YSYEKL. Trimming cost V 2 bases and J 0 bases, with 11 bases left between them. CDR3 length: 15 residues. The CDR3 reads CASSQNPGSSYEQYF. The CDR3 nucleotides read TGCGCCAGCAGCCAAAACCCAGGGAGCTCCTACGAGCAGTACTTC.

This chain joins TRBV27 and TRBJ2-7; D could derive from TRBD1 or TRBD2 (5 bases each). The V and J ends lost 5 bases and 1 base respectively, with 12 bases between them. CDR3 length equals 14 residues. The germline gives CDR1 MNHEY, CDR2 SMNVEV (reference sequence). The CDR3 spells CASSPQWGSYEQYF. CDR3 coding DNA: TGTGCCAGCAGTCCACAATGGGGGTCCTACGAGCAGTACTTC.

V and J are TRBV6-4 and TRBJ1-2; D is uncertain. This CDR3 is built from 14 residues. Germline loops: CDR1 MRHNA, CDR2 SNTAGT. Trimming pared 4 bases from V and 1 base from J, leaving 10 bases between. CDR3 protein: CASSVSSDNYGYTF. CDR3 nucleotide sequence: TGTGCCAGCAGTGTTTCCTCGGATAACTATGGCTACACCTTC.

This clone was recorded once. V usage is TRBV29-1 and J usage is TRBJ2-1; the D gene is possibly TRBD2 (6 bases). Deletions cut 1 base from V and 8 bases from J, with 9 bases between. The CDR3 loop spans 12 amino acids. From germline, CDR1 is SQVTM and CDR2 ANQGSEA. DNA of the CDR3: TGCAGCGTTGAAGTGGGGGGATATGAGCAGTTCTTC. Translated, it gives CSVEVGGYEQFF.

The DNA of the CDR3 is TGTGCCAGTAGTATTACGACAGGGGATCATACGCAGTATTTT. As protein: CASSITTGDHTQYF. The chain is built from TRBV19 and TRBJ2-3, with 8 nucleotides matching TRBD1. The V gene end was trimmed by 3 bases and the J gene end by 7 bases; junction bases not matched to a gene: 6. Germline V CDR1 and CDR2: LNHDA, SQIVND (reference sequence). The CDR3 covers 14 residues.

The gene calls are TRBV5-1 and TRBJ2-3, with a possible D match to TRBD2 (6 bases). The germline V gene has CDR1 SGHRS and CDR2 YFSETQ. Deletions cut 5 bases from V and 0 bases from J, with 10 bases between. The CDR3 has 14 amino acids. The CDR3 reads CASRPGGSTDTQYF. The DNA for the CDR3 is TGCGCCAGCAGACCCGGGGGTAGCACAGATACGCAGTATTTT.